This T cell receptor beta chain emerged from a study of human T cells and chemical hapten exposure. V lost 6 bases and J 1 base, leaving 13 bases between the germline ends. The CDR3 covers 15 residues. Germline V gene lookup returns CDR1 SNHLY and CDR2 FYNNEI. MiXCR was run by TCRdb on the RACE reads, yielding one entry per CDR3 protein. The repertoire holds about 82,000 distinct CDR3 sequences, about 10% seen once, with around 4.2% in the top ten. This sample's time point: patch test 1, 2 weeks after DPC sensitization. Treatment denoted: therapeutic diphenylcyclopropenone sensitization with weekly scalp DPC.

The chain links TRBV2 to TRBJ1-5; TRBD1 might be the D (5 bases). The receptor was derived from a woman between 45 and 60 years old with alopecia areata. Some clones in this sample may be carry-over from other donors' samples. Here the sequenced sample was whole blood, taken in connection with sensitization to the hapten diphenylcyclopropenone (DPC). The CDR3 DNA reads as TGTGCCAGCAGGTCCAAGGACACAAGCAATCAGCCCCAGCATTTT. It translates to CASRSKDTSNQPQHF.